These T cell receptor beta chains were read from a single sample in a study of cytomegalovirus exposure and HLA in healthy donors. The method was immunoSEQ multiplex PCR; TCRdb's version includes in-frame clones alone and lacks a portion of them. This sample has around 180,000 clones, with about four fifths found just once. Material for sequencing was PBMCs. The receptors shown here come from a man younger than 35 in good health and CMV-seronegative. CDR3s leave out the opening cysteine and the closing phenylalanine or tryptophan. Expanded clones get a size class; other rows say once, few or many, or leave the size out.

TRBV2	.	ATVAGNQETQY
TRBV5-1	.	ASSLAGRGHTEAF
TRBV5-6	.	ASSVAGRGGEQY
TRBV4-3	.	ASSQIQGSEQY
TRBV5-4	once	ASSKGGDRANVLT
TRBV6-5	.	ASSRQGAYNEQF
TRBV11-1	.	ASSTGAGQLYGYT
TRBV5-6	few	ASSLGDETQY
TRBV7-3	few	ASSLGTSEFFRETQY
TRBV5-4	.	ASSERGPDGYT
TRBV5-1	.	ASSLARQIYEQY
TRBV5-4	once	ASSLRSSSTDTQY
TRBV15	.	ATSRDGTGNEKLF
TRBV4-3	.	ASSRTSGGATDTQY
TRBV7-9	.	ASSPGGGVNIQY
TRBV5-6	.	ASTSGVRETQY
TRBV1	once	TSSQEEGTSQLFNSYNEQF
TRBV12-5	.	ASGLGRTVDGNTIY
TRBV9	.	ASSVGGRSEAF
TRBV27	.	ASSLSLPGLAGNEQY
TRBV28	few	ASSGTGTGNTIY
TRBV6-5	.	ASSSVRTGTREKLF
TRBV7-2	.	ASSAQTGWMSEQY
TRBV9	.	ASSVVGGEAF
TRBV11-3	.	ASSPSGRGADEQY
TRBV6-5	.	ASSYSGEGSNYGYT
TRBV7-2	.	ASSPIMGGRQPQH
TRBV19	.	ASSEDRGPYEQY
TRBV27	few	ASSLAGWNTEAF
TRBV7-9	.	ASSSSPRGTVVDEQY
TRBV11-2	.	ASRHWGQPYEQY
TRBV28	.	ASMPASDTDTQY
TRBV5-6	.	ASSLRTSGGPAYEQY
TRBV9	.	ASSPGVTGGNEQF
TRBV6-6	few	ASSYSTGEGDTQY
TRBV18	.	ASSPRTGGQETQY
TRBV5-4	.	AASGLAGTNTGELF
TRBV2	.	ASSAIRNQPQH
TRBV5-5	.	ASNHDYNQETQY
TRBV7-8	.	ATQGTYEQY
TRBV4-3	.	ASSLSYPYTGELF
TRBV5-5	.	ASSYGGAQETQY
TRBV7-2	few	ASSLVGTFQETQY
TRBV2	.	ASSGRATYNEQF
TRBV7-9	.	SSSHSPAIAETQY
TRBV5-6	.	ASSSRTGWMGTDTQY
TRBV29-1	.	SVGPWTGIKSGYT
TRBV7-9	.	ASSLPGTPEAF
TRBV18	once	ASSPSGVSETQY
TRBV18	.	ASSPPSRNEQY
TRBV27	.	ASRSVPLNSPLH
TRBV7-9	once	ASSQTGTDGYT
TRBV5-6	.	ASSGIPSGRQTQY
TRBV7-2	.	ASSSGQSNEQF
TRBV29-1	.	SVNGPGGDIQY
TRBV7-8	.	ASSQRTAGVGNSPLH
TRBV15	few	ATSSRGGLETQY